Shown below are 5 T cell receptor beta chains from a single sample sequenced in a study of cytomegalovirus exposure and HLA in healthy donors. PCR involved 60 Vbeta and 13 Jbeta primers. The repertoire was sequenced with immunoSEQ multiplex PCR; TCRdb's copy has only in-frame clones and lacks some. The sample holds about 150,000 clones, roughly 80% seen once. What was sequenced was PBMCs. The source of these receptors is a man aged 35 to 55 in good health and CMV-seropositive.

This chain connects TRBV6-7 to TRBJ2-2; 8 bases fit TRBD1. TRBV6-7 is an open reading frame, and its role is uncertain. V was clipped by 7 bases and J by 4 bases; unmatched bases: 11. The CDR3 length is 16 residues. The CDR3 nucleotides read TGTGCCAGCACCCGCCCAGGGGGCAGGTTCACCGGGGAGCTGTTTTTT. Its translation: CASTRPGGRFTGELFF.

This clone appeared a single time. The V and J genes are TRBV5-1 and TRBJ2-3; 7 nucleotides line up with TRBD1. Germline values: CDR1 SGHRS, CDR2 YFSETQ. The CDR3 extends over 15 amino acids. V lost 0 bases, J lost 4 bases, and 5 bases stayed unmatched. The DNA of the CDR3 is TGCGCCAGCAGCTTGGAGGGACAGCCTTCAGATACGCAGTATTTT. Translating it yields CASSLEGQPSDTQYF.

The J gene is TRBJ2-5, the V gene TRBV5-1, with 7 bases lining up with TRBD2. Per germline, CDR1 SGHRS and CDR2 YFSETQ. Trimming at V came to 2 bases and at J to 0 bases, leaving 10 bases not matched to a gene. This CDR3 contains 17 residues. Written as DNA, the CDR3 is TGCGCCAGCAGCTTTGGGTGGGACTACGAATACCAAGAGACCCAGTACTTC. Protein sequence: CASSFGWDYEYQETQYF.

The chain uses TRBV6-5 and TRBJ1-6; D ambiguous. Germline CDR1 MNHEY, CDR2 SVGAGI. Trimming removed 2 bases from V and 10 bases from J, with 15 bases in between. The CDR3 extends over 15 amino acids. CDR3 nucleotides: TGTGCCAGCAGTTACGTGTCGGGAGTAAGGTCACCCCTCCACTTT. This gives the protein CASSYVSGVRSPLHF.

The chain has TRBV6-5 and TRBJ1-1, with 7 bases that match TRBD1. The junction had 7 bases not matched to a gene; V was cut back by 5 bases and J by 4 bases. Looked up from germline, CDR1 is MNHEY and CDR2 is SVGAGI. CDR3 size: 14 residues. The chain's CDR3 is CASSGTGVVTEAFF. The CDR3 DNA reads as TGTGCCAGCAGTGGTACAGGGGTGGTCACTGAAGCTTTCTTT.